Listed below are T cell receptor beta chains from one sample, sequenced in a study of cytomegalovirus exposure and HLA in healthy donors. Data came from immunoSEQ multiplex PCR; TCRdb stores just in-frame clones and leaves some out. The sample yields over 150,000 clones, roughly nine tenths seen once. Sequenced sample: PBMCs. The receptors originated from a woman aged 18-29 years in good health and CMV-seropositive. Each CDR3 is given with its conserved first and last residue. D genes are given only for firm matches. Size values are once, few and many counts, or a class for expanded clones, and some rows have none.

clone_size d_call j_call v_call cdr3_aa cdr3_nt
- TRBD1 TRBJ1-6 TRBV7-9 CASSLQGVRSPLHF TGTGCCAGCAGCTTACAGGGGGTGAGGTCACCCCTCCACTTT
- - TRBJ2-7 TRBV4-2 CASSQVIAAGYEQYF TGTGCCAGCAGCCAAGTGATAGCGGCGGGCTACGAGCAGTACTTC
- - TRBJ2-3 TRBV12-5 CASGLRGAYTDTQYF TGTGCTAGTGGTTTGCGGGGGGCATACACAGATACGCAGTATTTT
- - TRBJ1-2 TRBV7-2 CASSRPRGGKPSGYTF TGTGCCAGCAGTCGCCCCCGGGGCGGGAAGCCTTCTGGCTACACCTTC
- TRBD1 TRBJ1-1 TRBV7-6 CASSLGPGQGDINTEAFF TGTGCCAGCAGCTTAGGCCCGGGACAGGGGGACATTAACACTGAAGCTTTCTTT
- TRBD1 TRBJ2-1 TRBV29-1 CSVEDLGQGYNEQFF TGCAGCGTTGAAGATTTGGGACAGGGGTACAATGAGCAGTTCTTC
- TRBD1 TRBJ1-1 TRBV5-6 CASSLDLQGGTEAFF TGTGCCAGCAGCTTGGATCTACAGGGGGGCACTGAAGCTTTCTTT
- - TRBJ2-2 TRBV7-9 CASSFRDGGELFF TGTGCCAGCAGCTTCAGGGATGGCGGGGAGCTGTTTTTT
once TRBD1 TRBJ1-5 TRBV19 CASSGTVNQPQHF TGTGCCAGTTCCGGGACAGTCAATCAGCCCCAGCATTTT
- - TRBJ2-1 TRBV30 CAWSAYNEQFF TGTGCCTGGAGCGCCTACAATGAGCAGTTCTTC
- - TRBJ1-1 TRBV29-1 CRGGNLSTEAFF TGCAGAGGCGGTAACCTGAGCACTGAAGCTTTCTTT
- TRBD1 TRBJ2-7 TRBV7-2 CASSRRQGAYEQYF TGTGCCAGCAGCCGGAGACAGGGGGCGTACGAGCAGTACTTC
- - TRBJ1-4 TRBV19 CASSIDRGATNEKLFF TGTGCCAGTAGTATAGATCGCGGGGCAACTAATGAAAAACTGTTTTTT
- TRBD2 TRBJ2-7 TRBV28 CASSFQLAGGTYEQYF TGTGCCAGCAGTTTCCAACTAGCGGGAGGGACCTACGAGCAGTACTTC
- - TRBJ2-2 TRBV19 CASSIAGADTGELFF TGTGCCAGTAGTATTGCAGGGGCCGACACCGGGGAGCTGTTTTTT
- TRBD2 TRBJ2-1 TRBV6-5 CASSYEGGSYNEQFF TGTGCCAGCAGTTACGAGGGAGGGTCCTACAATGAGCAGTTCTTC
- TRBD1 TRBJ2-2 TRBV4-1 CASSLQTGWDTGELFF TGCGCCAGCAGCCTACAGACAGGGTGGGACACCGGGGAGCTGTTTTTT
- - TRBJ2-3 TRBV5-4 CASSLDPGSDTQYF TGTGCCAGCAGCTTGGATCCGGGATCAGATACGCAGTATTTT
- - TRBJ1-1 TRBV11-1 CASSLGRDTLNTEAFF TGTGCCAGCAGCTTAGGTAGAGACACCCTGAACACTGAAGCTTTCTTT
- - TRBJ2-7 TRBV7-8 CASSQLAQTGYEQYF TGTGCCAGCAGTCAGCTAGCGCAGACAGGGTACGAGCAGTACTTC
once - TRBJ2-5 TRBV2 CASLPGSQETQYF TGTGCCAGCCTACCGGGGTCCCAGGAGACCCAGTACTTC
once TRBD1 TRBJ1-5 TRBV29-1 CSARTGQGQPQHF TGCAGCGCCCGGACGGGACAGGGGCAGCCCCAGCATTTT
- - TRBJ2-7 TRBV7-9 CASSLQGLSSYEQYF TGTGCCAGCAGCTTACAGGGGTTAAGCTCCTACGAGCAGTACTTC
- TRBD1 TRBJ2-7 TRBV27 CASSLITGEQQYF TGTGCCAGCAGTCTTATAACAGGGGAACAGCAGTACTTC
- - TRBJ2-3 TRBV5-6 CASSLDDYWQYF TGTGCCAGCAGCTTAGATGACTATTGGCAGTATTTT
- TRBD1 TRBJ1-2 TRBV15 CATGRTGENYGYTF TGTGCCACAGGACGGACAGGAGAGAACTATGGCTACACCTTC
- - TRBJ1-1 TRBV7-2 CASSIQGPMNTEAFF TGTGCCAGCAGTATCCAGGGCCCCATGAACACTGAAGCTTTCTTT
- - TRBJ1-5 TRBV10-3 CAISEIESNQPQHF TGTGCCATCAGTGAGATAGAGTCAAATCAGCCCCAGCATTTT
- TRBD1 TRBJ2-2 TRBV6-4 CASSQGGQDPTGELFF TGTGCCAGCAGTCAAGGGGGACAGGACCCCACCGGGGAGCTGTTTTTT
- - TRBJ2-7 TRBV7-9 CASSSGRTYEQYF TGTGCCAGCAGCTCGGGAAGGACCTACGAGCAGTACTTC
- TRBD1 TRBJ1-1 TRBV10-3 CAIRTGGPEAFF TGTGCCATCAGGACAGGGGGCCCTGAAGCTTTCTTT
- TRBD1 TRBJ1-2 TRBV5-1 CASSLGTGDFYGYTF TGCGCCAGCAGCTTGGGGACAGGTGACTTCTATGGCTACACCTTC
- - TRBJ2-1 TRBV7-2 CASSTPTGEQFF TGTGCCAGCAGCACTCCGACGGGTGAGCAGTTCTTC
- - TRBJ2-4 TRBV13 CASNVAGAKNIQYF TGTGCCAGCAATGTTGCGGGAGCCAAAAACATTCAGTACTTC
- TRBD1 TRBJ1-1 TRBV7-9 CASSPRTGGINTEAFF TGTGCCAGCAGCCCACGGACAGGGGGCATTAACACTGAAGCTTTCTTT
- TRBD2 TRBJ2-7 TRBV10-3 CAIRLAGDAYPYF TGTGCCATCAGACTAGCGGGAGATGCCTACCCGTACTTC